This T cell receptor beta chain was identified during a study of cytomegalovirus exposure and HLA in healthy donors. About the research overall: In a later analysis, it was reported that the approximately 120 validation repertoires had been produced on the same platform as the roughly 610 repertoires belonging to the first cohort.

Using immunoSEQ multiplex PCR, the repertoire was profiled, and TCRdb retains in-frame clones only, with some absent. Of about 76,000 clones listed, roughly 94% are singletons. Whole-study findings and limits: In vitro testing confirmed three CMV-associated chains as specific for CMV antigens. Researchers catalogued around 150 TCR beta chains as cytomegalovirus-associated.

This clone has just one count. Its target is unknown. The specimen was PBMCs. This sequence originates from a woman between 18 and 29 years old in good health and CMV-seronegative.

For the CDR3, the DNA is TGTGCCAGCAGCGTAGTGGGACAGGGTCAGACCCAGTACTTC. It encodes CASSVVGQGQTQYF. This chain joins TRBV9 and TRBJ2-5, with TRBD1 matching over 9 bases. The CDR3 has 14 residues. After removal of 0 bases from V and 6 bases from J, the junction contained 3 bases not matched to a gene. From germline, CDR1 is SGDLS and CDR2 YYNGEE.